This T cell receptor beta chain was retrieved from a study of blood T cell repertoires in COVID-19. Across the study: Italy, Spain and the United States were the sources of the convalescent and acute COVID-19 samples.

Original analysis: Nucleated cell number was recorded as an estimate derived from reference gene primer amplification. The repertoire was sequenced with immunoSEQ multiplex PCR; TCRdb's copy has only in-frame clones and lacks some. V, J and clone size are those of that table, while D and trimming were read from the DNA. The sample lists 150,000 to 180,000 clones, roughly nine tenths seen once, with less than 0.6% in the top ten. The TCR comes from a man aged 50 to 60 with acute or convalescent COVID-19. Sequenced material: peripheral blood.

This chain's CDR3 is CATSGPGTSQGNTQYF. The CDR3 DNA is TGTGCCACCAGCGGACCCGGGACATCCCAGGGGAATACGCAGTATTTT. J is TRBJ2-3 and V is TRBV15, with a tentative D call TRBD1 (6 bases). In germline, CDR1 is LNHNV, CDR2 YYDKDF (reference sequence). The CDR3 is 16 amino acids. The ends were cut back, 5 bases at V and 7 bases at J, with 22 bases in the middle.